The 11 T cell receptor beta chains given below trace back to one sample, sequenced in a study of cytomegalovirus exposure and HLA in healthy donors (dated by TCRdb to the late 2010s). Receptor libraries were prepared by the immunoSEQ multiplex PCR assay. The multiplex PCR relied on a mix of 60 forward primers for TCR Vbeta segments and 13 reverse primers for TCR Jbeta segments. Held by TCRdb, this immuneACCESS table contains in-frame sequences only and omits some clones. Under half of the omission traces to an unresolved V gene where checked; the cause of the rest is unknown. Present in this sample are 190,000 or so clones, more than 65% of which were seen just once. The top ten clones comprise approximately 1.5% of the sample. The sample consisted of PBMCs. All receptors come from a girl aged 10 to 17 in good health and CMV-seropositive.

This chain joins TRBV19 and TRBJ1-5; 8 bases fit TRBD1. The germline CDR1 and CDR2 sequences are LNHDA and SQIVND (reference sequence). The V segment lost 6 bases and the J segment 1 base; nucleotides outside the gene matches: 2. The CDR3 consists of 14 residues. CDR3 sequence: CASRTGASNQPQHF. The CDR3 DNA is TGTGCCAGTAGGACAGGGGCAAGCAATCAGCCCCAGCATTTT.

The table lists this clone with a count of one. This sequence joins TRBV11-2 and TRBJ1-5; D is unresolved. Germline V gene sequence: CDR1 SGHAT, CDR2 FQNNGV. V was shortened by 4 bases and J by 6 bases, with 7 bases between the two germline ends. The CDR3 loop spans 12 amino acids. The CDR3 DNA reads TGTGCCAGCAGCTCGGAGGGTCAGCCCCAGCATTTT. Translated: CASSSEGQPQHF. Full variable domain (rest looked up from reference TRBV11-2 and TRBJ1-5): EAGVAQSPRYKIIEKRQSVAFWCNPISGHATLYWYQQILGQGPKLLIQFQNNGVVDDSQLPKDRFSAERLKGVDSTLKIQPAKLEDSAVYLCASSSEGQPQHFGDGTRLSIL.

The CDR3 protein is CASSKRCGGQETQYF. CDR3 DNA sequence: TGTGCCAGCAGCAAAAGGTGCGGGGGACAAGAGACCCAGTACTTC. The genes are TRBV21-1 and TRBJ2-5; TRBD2 is the table's D call and was not checked against the DNA. TRBV21-1 constitutes a pseudogene. This CDR3 spans 15 amino acids.

The chain uses TRBV4-3 and TRBJ1-1; no reliable D call. The CDR3 sequence is 14 residues long. The ends were cut back, 4 bases at V and 9 bases at J, with 18 bases in the middle. CDR1 and CDR2 from the germline V gene are LGHNA and YSLEER. The CDR3 region has the DNA TGCGCCAGCAGCCCAGACGTCCCCGGTACTAAAGCTTTCTTT. Protein product: CASSPDVPGTKAFF.

The chain couples TRBV6-5 to TRBJ1-1; D may be TRBD1 (5 bases). The CDR3 contains 15 residues. Germline V gives CDR1 MNHEY, CDR2 SVGAGI. V lost 0 bases to trimming and J lost 0 bases, with 8 bases between them. CDR3 DNA sequence: TGTGCCAGCAGTTACTCAGGCAGGGTGAACACTGAAGCTTTCTTT. This codes for CASSYSGRVNTEAFF.

The rearrangement uses TRBV4-1 and TRBJ2-5; tentative D call: TRBD1 (5 bases). Germline loops: CDR1 MGHRA, CDR2 YSYEKL. Trimming took off 0 bases at V and 4 bases at J, with 15 bases between the two ends. The CDR3 has 16 amino acids. The CDR3 spells CASSQERRQGRETQYF. CDR3 nucleotides: TGCGCCAGCAGCCAAGAACGTCGGCAGGGCCGAGAGACCCAGTACTTC.

CDR3 coding DNA: TGTGCCAGCAGTGAAAAGGGGGACAGGGGCGCAGGTGGCTACACCTTC. Amino acids: CASSEKGDRGAGGYTF. V usage is TRBV2 and J usage is TRBJ1-2; TRBD1 matches 10 bases. Germline lookup yields CDR1 SNHLY and CDR2 FYNNEI. The CDR3 length is 16 residues. The V segment lost 2 bases and the J segment 7 bases; nucleotides outside the gene matches: 10.

The J gene is TRBJ1-1, the V gene TRBV19; D might be TRBD1 (6 bases). Germline CDR1 LNHDA, CDR2 SQIVND (reference sequence). V shed 10 bases and J shed 5 bases, with 26 bases lying between them. There are 16 residues in the CDR3. CDR3 bases: TGTGCCACCTCCCCCGGGACACAGGGAAGAGGGACTGAAGCTTTCTTT. It encodes CATSPGTQGRGTEAFF.

The rearrangement uses TRBV11-3 and TRBJ1-2; D may be TRBD1 (5 bases). V shed 5 bases and J shed 2 bases, with 15 bases lying between them. The CDR3 is 15 amino acids. Germline assignment: CDR1 SGHNT and CDR2 YENEEA. CDR3 amino acids: CASSPPGRGNYGYTF. The CDR3, as DNA: TGTGCCAGCAGCCCCCCGGGGCGGGGAAACTATGGCTACACCTTC.

The chain couples TRBV11-3 to TRBJ2-7; 8 nucleotides line up with TRBD1. This CDR3 region has 15 residues. CDR1 and CDR2 from the germline V gene are SGHNT and YENEEA. The J segment lost 6 bases and the V segment lost 5 bases, leaving 12 bases of the junction unmatched. The CDR3 loop is CASSPGAQGASEQYF. DNA for the CDR3: TGTGCCAGCAGCCCGGGGGCGCAGGGGGCTAGCGAGCAGTACTTC.

This chain uses TRBV27 with TRBJ2-7; D may be TRBD1 (6 bases). Germline V gives CDR1 MNHEY, CDR2 SMNVEV (reference sequence). This CDR3 spans 16 amino acids. V was pared by 6 bases and J by 0 bases, with 18 bases between. In nucleotides, the CDR3 is TGTGCCAGCAGGAATTCACGGGACACCAGCTCCTACGAGCAGTACTTC. Its protein is CASRNSRDTSSYEQYF.